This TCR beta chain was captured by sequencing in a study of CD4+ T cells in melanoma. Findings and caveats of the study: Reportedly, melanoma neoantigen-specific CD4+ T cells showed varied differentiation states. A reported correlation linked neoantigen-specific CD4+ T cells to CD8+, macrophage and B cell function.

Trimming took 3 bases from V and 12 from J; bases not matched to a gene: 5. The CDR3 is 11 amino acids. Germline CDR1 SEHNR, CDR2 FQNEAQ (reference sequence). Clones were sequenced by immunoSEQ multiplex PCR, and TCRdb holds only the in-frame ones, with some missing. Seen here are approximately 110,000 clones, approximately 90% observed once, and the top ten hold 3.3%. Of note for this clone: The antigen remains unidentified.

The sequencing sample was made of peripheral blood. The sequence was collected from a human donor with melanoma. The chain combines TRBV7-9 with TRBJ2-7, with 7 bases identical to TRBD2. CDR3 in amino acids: CASSFGLELYF. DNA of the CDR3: TGTGCCAGCAGCTTCGGACTAGAACTGTACTTC.